A selection of T cell receptor beta chains follows, all from one sample in a study of T cells after yellow fever vaccination. TCRdb recomputed calls from the 5' RACE reads with MiXCR, one row per CDR3 protein. The sample yields about 240,000 distinct CDR3 sequences, less than 9% seen once. The input for sequencing was CD4+ T cells sorted from PBMCs, taken 15 days after the yellow fever booster vaccination. Receptor source: a man aged 30-40 years who received the YFV17D yellow fever vaccine. The CDR3 runs from the conserved cysteine through the conserved F or W. A D gene is named only where the DNA matches it firmly. Clone size is not always given. Where it is, it says once, few, many or a class for expanded clones.

J gene: TRBJ2-1
V gene: TRBV10-1
clone size: few
D gene: -
CDR3 protein: CASGETAGQQFF
CDR3 DNA: TGCGCCAGCGGGGAGACTGCAGGACAGCAGTTCTTC

J gene: TRBJ2-5
V gene: TRBV4-2
clone size: few
D gene: -
CDR3 protein: CASSQEDRGQETQYF
CDR3 DNA: TGTGCCAGCAGCCAAGAGGATCGGGGACAAGAGACCCAGTACTTC

J gene: TRBJ1-5
V gene: TRBV28
clone size: -
D gene: TRBD1
CDR3 protein: CASKGQVNQPQHF
CDR3 DNA: TGTGCCAGCAAAGGACAGGTCAATCAGCCCCAGCATTTT

J gene: TRBJ1-5
V gene: TRBV12-3/TRBV12-4
clone size: many
D gene: -
CDR3 protein: CASSLNPQRPQHF
CDR3 DNA: TGTGCCAGCAGTTTGAATCCCCAAAGGCCCCAGCATTTT

J gene: TRBJ2-2
V gene: TRBV20-1
clone size: -
D gene: -
CDR3 protein: CSAPGVARTGELFF
CDR3 DNA: TGCAGTGCTCCCGGGGTAGCGCGGACCGGGGAGCTGTTTTTT

J gene: TRBJ1-1
V gene: TRBV10-2
clone size: -
D gene: -
CDR3 protein: CASNAGQVTEAFF
CDR3 DNA: TGCGCCAGCAATGCAGGGCAAGTCACTGAAGCTTTCTTT

J gene: TRBJ2-7
V gene: TRBV10-3
clone size: many
D gene: -
CDR3 protein: CAISDSWGDYEQYF
CDR3 DNA: TGTGCCATCAGTGATAGCTGGGGGGACTACGAGCAGTACTTC

J gene: TRBJ2-3
V gene: TRBV7-9
clone size: few
D gene: -
CDR3 protein: CASSPLGGGLTDTQYF
CDR3 DNA: TGTGCCAGCAGCCCGCTAGGAGGGGGCCTCACAGATACGCAGTATTTT

J gene: TRBJ2-3
V gene: TRBV7-2
clone size: few
D gene: -
CDR3 protein: CASSLALTDTQYF
CDR3 DNA: TGTGCCAGCAGCCTCGCCCTCACAGATACGCAGTATTTT

J gene: TRBJ2-1
V gene: TRBV3-1
clone size: -
D gene: TRBD2
CDR3 protein: CASTQGRTSGLYNEQFF
CDR3 DNA: TGTGCCAGCACCCAAGGCAGGACTAGCGGGTTGTACAATGAGCAGTTCTTC

J gene: TRBJ2-5
V gene: TRBV9
clone size: few
D gene: -
CDR3 protein: CASKGSGGTQYF
CDR3 DNA: TGTGCCAGCAAGGGCTCCGGGGGGACCCAGTACTTC

J gene: TRBJ2-1
V gene: TRBV19
clone size: -
D gene: -
CDR3 protein: CASSLLGGVSSNEQFF
CDR3 DNA: TGTGCCAGTAGTCTTCTAGGGGGTGTATCGTCCAATGAGCAGTTCTTC

J gene: TRBJ1-2
V gene: TRBV7-2
clone size: -
D gene: -
CDR3 protein: CASSPQPGDYGYTF
CDR3 DNA: TGTGCCAGCAGCCCCCAGCCTGGGGACTATGGCTACACCTTC

J gene: TRBJ2-3
V gene: TRBV20-1
clone size: -
D gene: -
CDR3 protein: CSASLSGYTDTQYF
CDR3 DNA: TGCAGTGCTAGTTTAAGCGGATACACAGATACGCAGTATTTT

J gene: TRBJ2-1
V gene: TRBV20-1
clone size: -
D gene: -
CDR3 protein: CSARPPLEFFYNEQFF
CDR3 DNA: TGCAGTGCTAGACCCCCACTAGAGTTTTTCTACAATGAGCAGTTCTTC

J gene: TRBJ2-3
V gene: TRBV20-1
clone size: -
D gene: -
CDR3 protein: CSASWFVSTDTQYF
CDR3 DNA: TGCAGTGCTAGTTGGTTCGTGAGCACAGATACGCAGTATTTT

J gene: TRBJ1-2
V gene: TRBV5-5
clone size: many
D gene: TRBD1
CDR3 protein: CASSPGQGVNYGYTF
CDR3 DNA: TGTGCCAGCAGCCCCGGACAGGGCGTTAACTATGGCTACACCTTC

J gene: TRBJ2-1
V gene: TRBV9
clone size: few
D gene: -
CDR3 protein: CASSPRGGDEQFF
CDR3 DNA: TGTGCCAGCAGCCCTAGAGGGGGGGATGAGCAGTTCTTC

J gene: TRBJ1-5
V gene: TRBV6-5
clone size: few
D gene: -
CDR3 protein: CASSYSIQGRSNQPQHF
CDR3 DNA: TGTGCCAGCAGTTACTCGATTCAGGGGCGCAGCAATCAGCCCCAGCATTTT

J gene: TRBJ1-3
V gene: TRBV7-8
clone size: few
D gene: -
CDR3 protein: CASSLVPRAQDGNTIYF
CDR3 DNA: TGTGCCAGCAGCTTAGTGCCCAGGGCTCAAGATGGAAACACCATATATTTT

J gene: TRBJ2-1
V gene: TRBV7-2
clone size: few
D gene: -
CDR3 protein: CASSPNSVNEQFF
CDR3 DNA: TGTGCCAGCAGCCCTAATTCGGTCAATGAGCAGTTCTTC

J gene: TRBJ2-7
V gene: TRBV20-1
clone size: -
D gene: TRBD2
CDR3 protein: CSPTPAGGPGEQYF
CDR3 DNA: TGCAGTCCTACTCCTGCGGGAGGGCCGGGTGAGCAGTACTTC

J gene: TRBJ2-3
V gene: TRBV6-1
clone size: few
D gene: TRBD2
CDR3 protein: CASREVGGLAGEGAADTQYF
CDR3 DNA: TGTGCCAGCAGAGAGGTGGGCGGACTAGCGGGAGAGGGTGCCGCAGATACGCAGTATTTT

J gene: TRBJ1-3
V gene: TRBV7-9
clone size: few
D gene: -
CDR3 protein: CASGSRSGVGNTIYF
CDR3 DNA: TGTGCCAGCGGCAGTAGGTCCGGAGTTGGAAACACCATATATTTT

J gene: TRBJ2-5
V gene: TRBV5-1
clone size: few
D gene: TRBD2
CDR3 protein: CASSLAGRGETQYF
CDR3 DNA: TGCGCCAGCAGCTTGGCTGGGCGGGGGGAGACCCAGTACTTC

J gene: TRBJ2-1
V gene: TRBV11-1
clone size: few
D gene: TRBD2
CDR3 protein: CASSLVGRLAEPSYNEQFF
CDR3 DNA: TGTGCCAGCAGCTTAGTGGGACGACTAGCGGAACCCTCCTACAATGAGCAGTTCTTC

J gene: TRBJ2-4
V gene: TRBV7-2
clone size: many
D gene: -
CDR3 protein: CASSLSQLAKNIQYF
CDR3 DNA: TGTGCCAGCAGCTTATCTCAGTTAGCCAAAAACATTCAGTACTTC

J gene: TRBJ2-7
V gene: TRBV5-6
clone size: few
D gene: TRBD2
CDR3 protein: CASSTEVSGKMSEQYF
CDR3 DNA: TGTGCCAGCAGCACCGAAGTAAGCGGGAAGATGAGTGAGCAGTACTTC

J gene: TRBJ1-6
V gene: TRBV7-2
clone size: few
D gene: -
CDR3 protein: CASSLREGGGSPLHF
CDR3 DNA: TGTGCCAGCAGCTTGAGAGAGGGAGGCGGTTCACCCCTCCACTTT

J gene: TRBJ1-2
V gene: TRBV7-2
clone size: many
D gene: -
CDR3 protein: CASSLFDQNYGYTF
CDR3 DNA: TGTGCCAGCAGCTTATTCGACCAAAACTATGGCTACACCTTC

J gene: TRBJ2-3
V gene: TRBV29-1
clone size: many
D gene: TRBD2
CDR3 protein: CSVEDMRELRDTQYF
CDR3 DNA: TGCAGCGTTGAAGATATGCGGGAGTTGAGAGATACGCAGTATTTT

J gene: TRBJ1-1
V gene: TRBV2
clone size: few
D gene: TRBD1
CDR3 protein: CASSDGQGAIAFF
CDR3 DNA: TGTGCCAGCAGTGATGGACAGGGGGCGATTGCTTTCTTT

J gene: TRBJ1-5
V gene: TRBV7-2
clone size: -
D gene: TRBD1
CDR3 protein: CASSLGGQPGQPQHF
CDR3 DNA: TGTGCCAGCAGCTTAGGGGGACAGCCCGGTCAGCCCCAGCATTTT

J gene: TRBJ1-1
V gene: TRBV6-2/TRBV6-3
clone size: few
D gene: -
CDR3 protein: CASSYPTANTEAFF
CDR3 DNA: TGTGCCAGCAGTTACCCGACAGCGAACACTGAAGCTTTCTTT

J gene: TRBJ2-1
V gene: TRBV11-2
clone size: -
D gene: TRBD2
CDR3 protein: CASSLEVTSGYNEQFF
CDR3 DNA: TGTGCCAGCAGCTTAGAAGTCACTAGCGGGTACAATGAGCAGTTCTTC

J gene: TRBJ1-1
V gene: TRBV30
clone size: few
D gene: -
CDR3 protein: CAGGRPNTEAFF
CDR3 DNA: TGTGCCGGTGGCAGACCGAACACTGAAGCTTTCTTT

J gene: TRBJ1-1
V gene: TRBV20-1
clone size: few
D gene: TRBD1
CDR3 protein: CSGTGHLNTEAFF
CDR3 DNA: TGCAGTGGGACAGGACATTTGAACACTGAAGCTTTCTTT

J gene: TRBJ2-1
V gene: TRBV3-1
clone size: many
D gene: -
CDR3 protein: CASSHARRDNEQFF
CDR3 DNA: TGTGCCAGCAGCCACGCCAGACGGGACAATGAGCAGTTCTTC

J gene: TRBJ2-1
V gene: TRBV4-3
clone size: once
D gene: -
CDR3 protein: CASSQEGNEQFF
CDR3 DNA: TGCGCCAGCAGCCAAGAAGGTAATGAGCAGTTCTTC

J gene: TRBJ2-7
V gene: TRBV9
clone size: many
D gene: -
CDR3 protein: CASSVTPPSEQYF
CDR3 DNA: TGTGCCAGCAGCGTCACCCCTCCCTCCGAGCAGTACTTC

J gene: TRBJ2-1
V gene: TRBV5-5
clone size: many
D gene: -
CDR3 protein: CASSPHILGTSVGEQFF
CDR3 DNA: TGTGCCAGCAGCCCCCACATTTTAGGGACCTCGGTGGGTGAGCAGTTCTTC

J gene: TRBJ2-3
V gene: TRBV29-1
clone size: few
D gene: -
CDR3 protein: CSVERGSTDTQYF
CDR3 DNA: TGCAGCGTTGAACGCGGATCCACAGATACGCAGTATTTT

J gene: TRBJ1-5
V gene: TRBV7-2
clone size: few
D gene: -
CDR3 protein: CASSLVGQRYSNQPQHF
CDR3 DNA: TGTGCCAGCAGCTTAGTCGGACAGCGATATAGCAATCAGCCCCAGCATTTT

J gene: TRBJ2-7
V gene: TRBV5-1
clone size: -
D gene: TRBD1
CDR3 protein: CASSYGQGPTTYEQYF
CDR3 DNA: TGCGCCAGCAGCTACGGACAGGGGCCCACAACCTACGAGCAGTACTTC

J gene: TRBJ2-1
V gene: TRBV5-8
clone size: few
D gene: TRBD2
CDR3 protein: CASSLAQLAGGLEQFF
CDR3 DNA: TGTGCCAGCAGCTTGGCCCAACTAGCGGGAGGACTTGAGCAGTTCTTC

J gene: TRBJ1-2
V gene: TRBV27
clone size: -
D gene: -
CDR3 protein: CASSLQGTNYGYTF
CDR3 DNA: TGTGCCAGCAGTTTACAGGGGACCAACTATGGCTACACCTTC

J gene: TRBJ2-3
V gene: TRBV5-1
clone size: many
D gene: TRBD1
CDR3 protein: CASMGTGTSSTQYF
CDR3 DNA: TGCGCCAGCATGGGGACAGGGACCTCGAGTACGCAGTATTTT

J gene: TRBJ2-5
V gene: TRBV7-6
clone size: many
D gene: -
CDR3 protein: CASSLGWEETQYF
CDR3 DNA: TGTGCCAGCAGCTTAGGATGGGAAGAGACCCAGTACTTC

J gene: TRBJ2-1
V gene: TRBV11-2
clone size: few
D gene: TRBD2
CDR3 protein: CASSGRLAAAYNEQFF
CDR3 DNA: TGTGCCAGCAGCGGGCGACTAGCGGCCGCCTACAATGAGCAGTTCTTC

J gene: TRBJ2-2
V gene: TRBV10-3
clone size: many
D gene: TRBD1
CDR3 protein: CAIRPGQGSLTGVTGELFF
CDR3 DNA: TGTGCCATCAGACCGGGACAGGGTTCGTTGACGGGGGTAACCGGGGAGCTGTTTTTT

J gene: TRBJ2-1
V gene: TRBV20-1
clone size: many
D gene: TRBD2
CDR3 protein: CSARLAGANEQFF
CDR3 DNA: TGCAGTGCTAGACTAGCGGGAGCCAATGAGCAGTTCTTC

J gene: TRBJ2-3
V gene: TRBV10-2
clone size: many
D gene: -
CDR3 protein: CAGSNSLDTDTQYF
CDR3 DNA: TGCGCCGGGTCGAACAGCTTAGACACAGATACGCAGTATTTT

J gene: TRBJ2-4
V gene: TRBV7-2
clone size: few
D gene: -
CDR3 protein: CASKRTGTNIQYF
CDR3 DNA: TGTGCCAGCAAACGAACGGGGACAAACATTCAGTACTTC

J gene: TRBJ1-3
V gene: TRBV7-2
clone size: -
D gene: -
CDR3 protein: CASSRTASSGNTIYF
CDR3 DNA: TGTGCCAGCAGCCGGACAGCCAGCTCTGGAAACACCATATATTTT

J gene: TRBJ1-2
V gene: TRBV6-2/TRBV6-3
clone size: -
D gene: TRBD1
CDR3 protein: CASSYGTGNYGYTF
CDR3 DNA: TGTGCCAGCAGTTACGGGACAGGGAACTATGGCTACACCTTC

J gene: TRBJ1-2
V gene: TRBV5-1
clone size: few
D gene: -
CDR3 protein: CASSLEGISNYGYTF
CDR3 DNA: TGCGCCAGCAGCTTGGAAGGCATTTCCAACTATGGCTACACCTTC

J gene: TRBJ1-2
V gene: TRBV7-2
clone size: many
D gene: TRBD1
CDR3 protein: CASSFGTGITGGYTF
CDR3 DNA: TGTGCCAGCAGCTTTGGGACAGGGATTACCGGGGGCTACACCTTC